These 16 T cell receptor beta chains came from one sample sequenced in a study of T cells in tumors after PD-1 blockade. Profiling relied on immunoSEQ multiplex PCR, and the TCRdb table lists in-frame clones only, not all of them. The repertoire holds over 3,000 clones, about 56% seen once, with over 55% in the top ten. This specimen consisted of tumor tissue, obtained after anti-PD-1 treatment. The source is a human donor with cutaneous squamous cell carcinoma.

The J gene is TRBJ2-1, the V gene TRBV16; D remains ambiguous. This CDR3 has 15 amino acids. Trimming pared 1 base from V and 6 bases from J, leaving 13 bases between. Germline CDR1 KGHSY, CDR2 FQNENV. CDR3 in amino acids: CASSQWSLSGNEQFF. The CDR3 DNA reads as TGTGCCAGCAGCCAATGGAGTTTATCGGGCAATGAGCAGTTCTTC.

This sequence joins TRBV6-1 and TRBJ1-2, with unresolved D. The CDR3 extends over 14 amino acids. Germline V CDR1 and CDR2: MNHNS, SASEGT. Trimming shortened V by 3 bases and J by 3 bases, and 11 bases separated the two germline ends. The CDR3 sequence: CASSDPDRYYGYTF. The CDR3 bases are TGTGCCAGCAGTGATCCGGACCGCTACTATGGCTACACCTTC.

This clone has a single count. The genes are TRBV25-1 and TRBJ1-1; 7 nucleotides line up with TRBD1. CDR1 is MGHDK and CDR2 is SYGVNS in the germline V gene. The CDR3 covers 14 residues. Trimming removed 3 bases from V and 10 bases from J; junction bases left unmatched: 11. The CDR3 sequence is CASSDPRQGHRAFF. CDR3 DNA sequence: TGTGCCAGCAGTGATCCTCGACAGGGCCATAGAGCTTTCTTT.

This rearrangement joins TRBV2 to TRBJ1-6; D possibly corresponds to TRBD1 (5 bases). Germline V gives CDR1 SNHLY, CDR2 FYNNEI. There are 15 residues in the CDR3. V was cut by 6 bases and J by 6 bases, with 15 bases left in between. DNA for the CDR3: TGTGCCAGCAGGGGCGGGACGAGTTCTAATTCACCCCTCCACTTT. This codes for CASRGGTSSNSPLHF.

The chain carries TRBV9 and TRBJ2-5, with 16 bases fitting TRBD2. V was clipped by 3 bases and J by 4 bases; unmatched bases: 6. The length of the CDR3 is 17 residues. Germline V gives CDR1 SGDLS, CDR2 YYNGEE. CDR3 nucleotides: TGTGCCAGCAGCGACGGGACTAGCGGGGGGGCTCGAGAGACCCAGTACTTC. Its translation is CASSDGTSGGARETQYF.

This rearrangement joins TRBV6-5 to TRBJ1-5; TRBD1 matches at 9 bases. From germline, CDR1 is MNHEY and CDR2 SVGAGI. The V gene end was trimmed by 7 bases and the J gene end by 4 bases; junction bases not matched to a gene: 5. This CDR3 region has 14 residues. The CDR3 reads CASKRQGGNQPQHF. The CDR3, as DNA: TGTGCCAGCAAGAGACAGGGGGGTAATCAGCCCCAGCATTTT.

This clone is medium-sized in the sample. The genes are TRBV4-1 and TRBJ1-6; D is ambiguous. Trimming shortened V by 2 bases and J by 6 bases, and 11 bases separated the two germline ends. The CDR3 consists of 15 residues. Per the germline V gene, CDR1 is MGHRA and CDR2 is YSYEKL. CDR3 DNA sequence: TGCGCCAGCAGCCAACTAGACGGTTCTAATTCACCCCTCCACTTT. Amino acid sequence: CASSQLDGSNSPLHF.

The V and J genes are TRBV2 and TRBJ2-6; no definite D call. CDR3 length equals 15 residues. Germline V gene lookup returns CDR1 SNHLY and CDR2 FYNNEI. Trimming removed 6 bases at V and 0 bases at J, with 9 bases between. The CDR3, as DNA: TGTGCCAGCAGCTCTTTTAGCTCTGGGGCCAACGTCCTGACTTTC. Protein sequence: CASSSFSSGANVLTF.

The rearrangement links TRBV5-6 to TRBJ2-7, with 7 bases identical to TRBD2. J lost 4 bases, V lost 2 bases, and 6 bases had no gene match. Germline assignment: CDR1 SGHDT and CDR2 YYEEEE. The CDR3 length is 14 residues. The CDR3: CASSFMAGVYEQYF. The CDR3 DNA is TGTGCCAGCAGCTTTATGGCGGGGGTGTACGAGCAGTACTTC.

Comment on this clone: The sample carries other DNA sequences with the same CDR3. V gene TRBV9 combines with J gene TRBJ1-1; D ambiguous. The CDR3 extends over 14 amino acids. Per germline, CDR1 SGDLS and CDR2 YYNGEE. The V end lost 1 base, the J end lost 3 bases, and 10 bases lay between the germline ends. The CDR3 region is CASSVRAGYTEAFF. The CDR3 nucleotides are TGTGCCAGCAGCGTAAGGGCCGGGTACACTGAAGCTTTCTTT.

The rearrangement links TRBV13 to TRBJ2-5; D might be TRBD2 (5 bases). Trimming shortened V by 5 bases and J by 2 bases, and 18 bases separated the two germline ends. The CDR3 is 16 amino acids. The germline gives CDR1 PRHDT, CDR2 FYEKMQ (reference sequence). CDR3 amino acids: CASSPSRGVRQETQYF. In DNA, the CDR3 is TGTGCCAGCAGCCCCTCTCGGGGTGTGCGGCAAGAGACCCAGTACTTC.

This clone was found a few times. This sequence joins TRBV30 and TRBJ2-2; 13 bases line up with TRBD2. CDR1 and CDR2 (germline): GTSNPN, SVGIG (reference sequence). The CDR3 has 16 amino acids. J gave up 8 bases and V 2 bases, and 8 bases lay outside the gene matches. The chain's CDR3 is CAWSMRGLAGVGELFF. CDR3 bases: TGTGCCTGGAGTATGAGAGGACTAGCGGGGGTTGGGGAGCTGTTTTTT. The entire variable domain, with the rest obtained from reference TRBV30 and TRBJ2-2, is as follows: SQTIHQWPATLVQPVGSPLSLECTVEGTSNPNLYWYRQAAGRGLQLLFYSVGIGQISSEVPQNLSASRPQDRQFILSSKKLLLSDSGFYLCAWSMRGLAGVGELFFGEGSRLTVL.

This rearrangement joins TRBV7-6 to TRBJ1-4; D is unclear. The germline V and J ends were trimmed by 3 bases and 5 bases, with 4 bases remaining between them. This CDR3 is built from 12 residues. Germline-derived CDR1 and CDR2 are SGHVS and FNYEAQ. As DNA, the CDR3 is TGTGCCAGCAGCTTTCCGAATGAAAAACTGTTTTTT. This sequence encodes CASSFPNEKLFF.

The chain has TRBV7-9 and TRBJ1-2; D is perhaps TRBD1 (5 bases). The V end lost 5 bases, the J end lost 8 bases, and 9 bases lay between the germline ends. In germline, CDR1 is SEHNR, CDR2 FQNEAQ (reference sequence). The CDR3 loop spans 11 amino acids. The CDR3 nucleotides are TGTGCCAGCAGCATAGAGGGGGGCTACACCTTC. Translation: CASSIEGGYTF.

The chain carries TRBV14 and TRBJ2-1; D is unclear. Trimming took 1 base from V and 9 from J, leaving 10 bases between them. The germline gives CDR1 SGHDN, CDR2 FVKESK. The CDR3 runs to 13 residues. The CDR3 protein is CASSQAHIPEQFF. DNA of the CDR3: TGTGCCAGCAGCCAAGCCCACATTCCTGAGCAGTTCTTC.

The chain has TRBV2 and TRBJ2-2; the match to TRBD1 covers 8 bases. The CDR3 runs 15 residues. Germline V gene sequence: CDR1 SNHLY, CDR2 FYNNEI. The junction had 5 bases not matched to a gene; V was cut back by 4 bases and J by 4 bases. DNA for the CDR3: TGTGCCAGCAGTGTCGTCAGGGGGCCCACCGGGGAGCTGTTTTTT. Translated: CASSVVRGPTGELFF.